Each of the 15 T cell receptor beta chains below was sequenced from the same sample in a study of blood T cell repertoires in COVID-19. The assay was immunoSEQ multiplex PCR, and TCRdb's table has in-frame clones only and misses some. The profile shows about 200,000 clones, approximately 80% of them singletons. The sequenced material came from peripheral blood. The receptors shown here come from a man aged 35 to 55 with acute or convalescent COVID-19.

CDR3 loop: CASEDSQDTQYF. In DNA form, the CDR3 reads TGTGCCAGCGAGGATAGTCAAGATACGCAGTATTTT. This sequence joins TRBV3-1 (or the pseudogene TRBV3-2) and TRBJ2-3; no firm D call. Germline CDR1 and CDR2: LGHDT and YNNKEL (reference sequence). The CDR3 runs 12 residues. V was clipped by 8 bases and J by 5 bases, with 11 bases between them.

J is TRBJ1-4 and V is TRBV19; perhaps TRBD1 as D (6 bases). V was pared by 1 base and J by 7 bases, with 13 bases between. The CDR3 sequence is 15 residues long. The germline V gene encodes CDR1 LNHDA and CDR2 SQIVND (reference sequence). The CDR3 is CASSIGGQLGEKLFF. The CDR3 DNA reads TGTGCCAGTAGTATAGGTGGACAGCTCGGTGAAAAACTGTTTTTT.

This clone was observed a handful of times. The chain combines TRBV2 with TRBJ2-1; 13 bases agree with TRBD2. V was clipped by 6 bases and J by 4 bases; unmatched bases: 6. The germline gives CDR1 SNHLY, CDR2 FYNNEI. The CDR3 contains 16 residues. Here the CDR3 reads CASSFGLAGVYNEQFF. The CDR3 DNA is TGTGCCAGCAGCTTCGGACTAGCGGGAGTGTACAATGAGCAGTTCTTC. The whole variable domain, filled in from reference TRBV2 and TRBJ2-1, reads EPEVTQTPSHQVTQMGQEVILRCVPISNHLYFYWYRQILGQKVEFLVSFYNNEISEKSEIFDDQFSVERPDGSNFTLKIRSTKLEDSAMYFCASSFGLAGVYNEQFFGPGTRLTVL.

This rearrangement joins TRBV6-5 to TRBJ2-5, with 9 bases that match TRBD1. The V segment lost 5 bases and the J segment 5 bases; nucleotides outside the gene matches: 6. The CDR3 runs to 14 residues. In germline, CDR1 is MNHEY, CDR2 SVGAGI. The CDR3 sequence: CASSMTGGRETQYF. In nucleotides, the CDR3 is TGTGCCAGCAGTATGACAGGGGGACGGGAGACCCAGTACTTC.

The chain employs TRBV5-1 and TRBJ2-3; D ambiguous. CDR1 SGHRS and CDR2 YFSETQ come from the germline V gene. V lost 0 bases and J lost 4, with 15 bases in between. The CDR3 length is 16 residues. CDR3 in amino acids: CASSLGTTRWADTQYF. The DNA for the CDR3 is TGCGCCAGCAGCTTGGGAACGACAAGGTGGGCAGATACGCAGTATTTT.

The rearrangement links TRBV4-3 to TRBJ2-6; 9 nucleotides align to TRBD1. Trimming cost V 1 base and J 4 bases; bases outside gene matches: 8. This CDR3 has 18 residues. Germline CDR1 is LGHNA and CDR2 is YSLEER. The CDR3 sequence is CASSQVTGGWNGANVLTF. The CDR3 DNA reads as TGCGCCAGCAGCCAAGTAACAGGGGGCTGGAACGGGGCCAACGTCCTGACTTTC.

This chain joins TRBV12-3 or TRBV12-4 and TRBJ2-2; D call uncertain. V lost 6 bases to trimming and J lost 4 bases, with 9 bases between them. The CDR3 loop spans 13 amino acids. The CDR3 bases are TGTGCCAGCAGGGCAAGAAGCACCGGGGAGCTGTTTTTT. Amino acids: CASRARSTGELFF.

The V and J genes are TRBV5-6 and TRBJ2-4, with TRBD2 identical over 10 bases. This CDR3 spans 16 amino acids. Germline CDR1 SGHDT, CDR2 YYEEEE. V was pared by 0 bases and J by 4 bases, with 4 bases of the junction left unmatched. The CDR3 nucleotides read TGTGCCAGCAGCTTGGAACTAGCGGGGACAAAAAACATTCAGTACTTC. Translation: CASSLELAGTKNIQYF.

J is TRBJ1-1 and V is TRBV19, with TRBD1 as a possible D gene (6 bases). The V end was cut by 7 bases, the J end by 4 bases, with 19 bases between. In germline, CDR1 is LNHDA, CDR2 SQIVND (reference sequence). This CDR3 region has 15 residues. The CDR3 spells CASTKTGYVGTEAFF. The CDR3 nucleotides read TGTGCCAGTACCAAAACAGGGTATGTAGGCACTGAAGCTTTCTTT.

The V and J genes are TRBV18 and TRBJ1-5; 7 bases fit TRBD1. After removal of 6 bases from V and 0 bases from J, the junction contained 8 bases not matched to a gene. Germline V CDR1 and CDR2: KGHSH, LQKENI. This CDR3 has 16 residues. CDR3 protein: CASSLSTGNSNQPQHF. Written as DNA, the CDR3 is TGTGCCAGCTCCCTCTCGACAGGGAATAGCAATCAGCCCCAGCATTTT.

This clone was seen just once. The V gene is TRBV7-2, the J gene TRBJ2-3; TRBD1 agrees at 7 bases. The V gene end was trimmed by 8 bases and the J gene end by 0 bases; junction bases not matched to a gene: 5. This CDR3 is built from 14 residues. Germline CDR1 and CDR2: SGHTA and FQGNSA. Written as DNA, the CDR3 is TGTGCCAGCGCTACAGGGGTTAGCACAGATACGCAGTATTTT. It is translated as CASATGVSTDTQYF.

The chain links TRBV11-2 to TRBJ2-5, with 7 bases aligning to TRBD2. Germline lookup yields CDR1 SGHAT and CDR2 FQNNGV. The CDR3 is 12 amino acids. In DNA form, the CDR3 reads TGTGGATCGCGGGAGAGCGGTGAGACCCAGTACTTC. Translating it yields CGSRESGETQYF.

The chain is built from TRBV5-4 and TRBJ1-2; 10 bases match TRBD1. The germline CDR1 and CDR2 sequences are SGHNT and YYREEE (reference sequence). The trim removed 4 bases at V and 7 bases at J, leaving 10 bases unmatched. The CDR3 length is 15 residues. The CDR3 protein is CASSMDRGKTGGYTF. CDR3 DNA sequence: TGTGCCAGCAGCATGGACAGGGGGAAAACGGGTGGCTACACCTTC.

V usage is TRBV28 and J usage is TRBJ1-1; 7 bases align to TRBD1. The germline V gene has CDR1 MDHEN and CDR2 SYDVKM. Trimming took 7 bases from V and 11 from J; bases not matched to a gene: 10. CDR3 size: 12 residues. Here the CDR3 DNA reads TGTGCCAGCACCTCGAGACAGGGTAGCGCTTTCTTT. Amino acid sequence: CASTSRQGSAFF. Using reference TRBV28 and TRBJ1-1 for the parts outside the CDR3, the full variable domain is DVKVTQSSRYLVKRTGEKVFLECVQDMDHENMFWYRQDPGLGLRLIYFSYDVKMKEKGDIPEGYSVSREKKERFSLILESASTNQTSMYLCASTSRQGSAFFGQGTRLTVV.

The chain is built from TRBV6-1 and TRBJ2-1; 9 nucleotides align to TRBD2. J gave up 7 bases and V 3 bases, and 7 bases lay outside the gene matches. The CDR3 sequence is 15 residues long. Looked up from germline, CDR1 is MNHNS and CDR2 is SASEGT. Here the CDR3 reads CASSDLSSGNNEQFF. CDR3 sequence (DNA): TGTGCCAGCAGTGATCTGTCTAGCGGGAATAATGAGCAGTTCTTC.